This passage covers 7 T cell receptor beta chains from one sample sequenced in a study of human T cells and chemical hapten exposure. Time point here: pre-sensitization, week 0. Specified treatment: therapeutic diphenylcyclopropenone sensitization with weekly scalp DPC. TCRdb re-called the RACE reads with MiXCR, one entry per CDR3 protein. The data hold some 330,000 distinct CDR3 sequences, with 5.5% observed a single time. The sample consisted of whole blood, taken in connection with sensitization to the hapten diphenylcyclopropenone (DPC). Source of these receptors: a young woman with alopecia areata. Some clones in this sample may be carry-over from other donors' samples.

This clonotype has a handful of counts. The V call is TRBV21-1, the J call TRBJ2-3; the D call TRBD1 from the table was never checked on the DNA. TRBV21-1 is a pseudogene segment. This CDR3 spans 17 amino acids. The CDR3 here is CASSKKKGARGTDTQYF. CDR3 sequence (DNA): TGTGCCAGCAGCAAGAAGAAGGGGGCTAGGGGCACAGATACGCAGTATTTT.

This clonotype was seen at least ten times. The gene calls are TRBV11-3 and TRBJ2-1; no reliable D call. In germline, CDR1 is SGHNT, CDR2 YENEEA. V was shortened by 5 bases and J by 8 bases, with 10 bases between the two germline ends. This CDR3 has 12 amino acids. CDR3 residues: CASSVSRDEQFF. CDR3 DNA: TGTGCCAGCAGCGTGAGTCGGGATGAGCAGTTCTTC.

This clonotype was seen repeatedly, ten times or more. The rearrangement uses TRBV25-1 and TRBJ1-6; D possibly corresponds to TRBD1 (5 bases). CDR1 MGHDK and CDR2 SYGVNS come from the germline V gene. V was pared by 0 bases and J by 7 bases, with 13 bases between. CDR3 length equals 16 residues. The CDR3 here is CASSEYLPGGNSPLHF. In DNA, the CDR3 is TGTGCCAGCAGTGAATACCTACCGGGGGGGAATTCACCCCTCCACTTT.

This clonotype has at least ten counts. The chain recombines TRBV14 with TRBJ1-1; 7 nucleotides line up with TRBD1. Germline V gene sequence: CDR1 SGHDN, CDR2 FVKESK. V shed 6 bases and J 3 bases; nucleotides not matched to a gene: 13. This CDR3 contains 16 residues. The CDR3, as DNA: TGTGCCAGCAGACCCTCCAGGGGGTATGGAGACACTGAAGCTTTCTTT. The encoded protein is CASRPSRGYGDTEAFF.

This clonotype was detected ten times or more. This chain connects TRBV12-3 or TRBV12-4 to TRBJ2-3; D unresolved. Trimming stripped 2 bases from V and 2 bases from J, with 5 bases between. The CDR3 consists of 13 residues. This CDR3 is CASSLQHTDTQYF. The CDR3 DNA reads TGTGCCAGCAGTTTACAGCACACAGATACGCAGTATTTT.

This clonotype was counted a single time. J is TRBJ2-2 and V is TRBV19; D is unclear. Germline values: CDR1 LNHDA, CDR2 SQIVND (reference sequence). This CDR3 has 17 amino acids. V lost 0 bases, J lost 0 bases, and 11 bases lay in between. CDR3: CASSIDGGRANTGELFF. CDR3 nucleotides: TGTGCCAGTAGTATAGATGGTGGTAGGGCGAACACCGGGGAGCTGTTTTTT.

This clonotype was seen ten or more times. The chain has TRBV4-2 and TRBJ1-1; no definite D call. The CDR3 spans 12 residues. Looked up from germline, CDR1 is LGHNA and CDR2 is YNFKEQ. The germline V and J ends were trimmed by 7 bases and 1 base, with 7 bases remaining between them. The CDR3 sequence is CASNRGNTEAFF. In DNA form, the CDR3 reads TGTGCCAGCAACAGAGGGAACACTGAAGCTTTCTTT.